The 9 T cell receptor beta chains given below trace back to one sample, sequenced in a study of blood T cell repertoires in COVID-19. Sequenced by immunoSEQ multiplex PCR; TCRdb stores in-frame clones only, minus some. The data hold a few hundred thousand clones, with over 75% observed a single time. What was sequenced was PBMCs or T cells enriched from blood (not recorded which). These receptors all stem from a man aged 40-49 years who had recovered from COVID-19.

This clone was found once. The gene calls are TRBV18 and TRBJ1-5; D is possibly TRBD1 (6 bases). CDR1 and CDR2 (germline): KGHSH, LQKENI. Trimming took 3 bases from V and 3 from J, leaving 9 bases between them. This CDR3 is built from 14 residues. The CDR3 loop is CASSPGQNNQPQHF. The DNA of the CDR3 is TGTGCCAGCTCACCCGGACAGAACAATCAGCCCCAGCATTTT.

This chain links TRBV7-9 with TRBJ1-1, with 8 nucleotides matching TRBD1. The ends lost 7 bases at V and 10 bases at J; junction bases unmatched: 11. There are 13 residues in the CDR3. Germline CDR1 is SEHNR and CDR2 is FQNEAQ (reference sequence). The CDR3 here is CASTRTGGRRAFF. In DNA form, the CDR3 reads TGTGCCAGCACCCGAACAGGGGGACGGAGAGCTTTCTTT.

The V and J genes are TRBV28 and TRBJ1-1; 8 bases are shared with TRBD1. The CDR3 consists of 15 residues. Trimming cost V 5 bases and J 1 base; bases outside gene matches: 6. Germline values: CDR1 MDHEN, CDR2 SYDVKM. The CDR3 reads CASSRRGQGNTEAFF. The CDR3 DNA sequence: TGTGCCAGCAGTAGGCGAGGACAGGGGAACACTGAAGCTTTCTTT.

The CDR3 protein is CARTSGGRGTQYF. The CDR3 coding sequence is TGTGCCCGGACTAGCGGGGGGAGGGGGACCCAGTACTTC. V is TRBV30 and J is TRBJ2-5, with 14 bases aligning to TRBD2. Germline V CDR1 and CDR2: GTSNPN, SVGIG (reference sequence). The V and J ends lost 8 bases and 7 bases, in that order; junction bases with no gene match: 6. This CDR3 is built from 13 residues.

Details on this clone: The conserved final phenylalanine or tryptophan is absent from the CDR3, which likely points to a read error. The limits of the CDR3 on the DNA are not certain, so only TCRdb's listed CDR3 is given. Here the CDR3 reads CASSEYQGGQLSP. The chain links TRBV6-1 to TRBJ2-7; no DNA check was done on the table's D call, TRBD1. Inclusive of both ends, the CDR3 amounts to 13 amino acids. The germline V gene has CDR1 MNHNS and CDR2 SASEGT.

The chain combines TRBV7-9 with TRBJ1-6; no clear D gene. The germline CDR1 and CDR2 sequences are SEHNR and FQNEAQ (reference sequence). The CDR3 consists of 13 residues. V gave up 3 bases and J gave up 11 bases, with 11 bases separating them. The CDR3 region is CASSFPSQAPLHF. The CDR3 nucleotides read TGTGCCAGCAGCTTCCCTTCTCAGGCACCCCTCCACTTT.

CDR3 sequence reads: CASSVETSEAFF. CDR3 DNA sequence: TGCGCCAGCAGCGTGGAAACGAGTGAAGCTTTCTTT. The rearrangement links TRBV5-1 to TRBJ1-1; D remains unclear. This CDR3 spans 12 amino acids. The ends were cut back, 4 bases at V and 7 bases at J, with 11 bases in the middle. Germline lookup yields CDR1 SGHRS and CDR2 YFSETQ.

V usage is TRBV7-8 and J usage is TRBJ1-4, with a possible D match to TRBD1 (5 bases). This CDR3 has 16 amino acids. Per the germline V gene, CDR1 is SGHVS and CDR2 is FQNEAQ. V was cut by 6 bases and J by 8 bases, with 22 bases left in between. This chain's CDR3 is CASRSSRGRSGEKLFF. DNA of the CDR3: TGTGCCAGCAGGAGCTCGCGGGGGAGAAGCGGAGAAAAACTGTTTTTT.

The CDR3 protein is CASSPATQGLLYGYTF. The CDR3 DNA reads as TGTGCCAGTAGTCCGGCAACCCAGGGCCTGCTCTATGGCTACACCTTC. V gene TRBV19 combines with J gene TRBJ1-2; possibly TRBD1 for D (5 bases). CDR3 length equals 16 residues. CDR1 and CDR2 (germline): LNHDA, SQIVND (reference sequence). With 5 bases removed from V and 4 bases from J, the gap between germline ends came to 20 bases.